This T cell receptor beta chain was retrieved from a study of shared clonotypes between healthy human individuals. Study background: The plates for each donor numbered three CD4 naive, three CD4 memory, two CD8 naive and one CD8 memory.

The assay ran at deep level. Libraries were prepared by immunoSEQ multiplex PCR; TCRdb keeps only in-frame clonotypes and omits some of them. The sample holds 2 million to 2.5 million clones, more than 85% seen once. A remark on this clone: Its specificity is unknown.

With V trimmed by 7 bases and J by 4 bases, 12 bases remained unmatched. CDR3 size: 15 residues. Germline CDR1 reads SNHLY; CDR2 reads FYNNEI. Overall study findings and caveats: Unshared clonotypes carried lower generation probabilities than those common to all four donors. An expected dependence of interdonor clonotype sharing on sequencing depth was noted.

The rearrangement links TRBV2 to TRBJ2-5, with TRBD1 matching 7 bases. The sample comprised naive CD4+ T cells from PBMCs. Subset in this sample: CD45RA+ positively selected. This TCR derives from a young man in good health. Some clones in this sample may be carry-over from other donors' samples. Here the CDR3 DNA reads TGTGCCAGCAACCCTGGACAGGTTGGGCGAGAGACCCAGTACTTC. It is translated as CASNPGQVGRETQYF.